The 2 T cell receptor beta chains below were found in one sample sequenced in a study of blood T cell repertoires in COVID-19. Produced via immunoSEQ multiplex PCR; TCRdb's table is partial and in-frame only. The table records approximately 110,000 clones, 84% of them present only once. The sequencing input was peripheral blood. Every receptor here comes from a woman aged 80 or over with active or convalescent COVID-19.

The J gene is TRBJ2-2, the V gene TRBV9; 7 bases match TRBD2. The CDR3 has 16 amino acids. CDR1 SGDLS and CDR2 YYNGEE come from the germline V gene. J gave up 1 base and V 4 bases, and 7 bases lay outside the gene matches. The CDR3 loop reads CASSPWERENTGELFF. The CDR3 DNA sequence: TGTGCCAGCAGCCCGTGGGAGCGGGAGAACACCGGGGAGCTGTTTTTT.

The genes are TRBV6-5 and TRBJ2-1, with 9 bases identical to TRBD2. The germline V gene encodes CDR1 MNHEY and CDR2 SVGAGI. V shed 6 bases, J shed 3 bases, and the junction held 3 bases outside the gene matches. This CDR3 comprises 14 residues. The CDR3 here is CASRGLARYNEQFF. In DNA form, the CDR3 reads TGTGCCAGCAGGGGACTAGCCCGCTACAATGAGCAGTTCTTC.